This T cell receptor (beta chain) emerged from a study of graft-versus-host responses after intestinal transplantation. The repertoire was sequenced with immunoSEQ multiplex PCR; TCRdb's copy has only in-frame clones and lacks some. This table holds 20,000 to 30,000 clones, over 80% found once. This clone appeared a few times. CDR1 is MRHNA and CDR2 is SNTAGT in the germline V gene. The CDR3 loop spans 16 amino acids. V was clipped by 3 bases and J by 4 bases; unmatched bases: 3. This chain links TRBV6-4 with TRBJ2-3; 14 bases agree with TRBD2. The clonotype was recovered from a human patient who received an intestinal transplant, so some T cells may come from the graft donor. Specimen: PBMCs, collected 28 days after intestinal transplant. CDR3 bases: TGTGCCAGCAGTGAACGACTAGCGGGAGGGGCAGATACGCAGTATTTT. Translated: CASSERLAGGADTQYF.